The 27 T cell receptor beta chains presented below share a single source sample, sequenced in a study of glioma-infiltrating T cells. Amplification of TCR alpha and beta CDR3 regions from RNA used iRepertoire nested multiplex PCR. TCRdb used MiXCR to reprocess the multiplex PCR reads, holding one entry per CDR3 protein. The sample consists of some 22,000 distinct CDR3 sequences, 20% to 25% of them appearing once. The sequencing sample was made of glioma tissue, nonneoplastic brain tissue, or PBMCs (not recorded which). The receptors were gathered from a human donor with low-grade glioma or glioblastoma, undergoing nonglioma brain surgery, or in good health (not recorded which).

This clonotype is medium-sized. The chain is built from TRBV20-1 and TRBJ2-3, with 10 bases identical to TRBD1. This CDR3 is built from 13 residues. J gave up 5 bases and V 5 bases, and 4 bases lay outside the gene matches. CDR1 and CDR2 (germline): DFQATT, SNEGSKA (reference sequence). The CDR3 here is CSALRDRGDTQYF. The CDR3 DNA is TGCAGTGCTCTACGGGACAGGGGAGATACGCAGTATTTT.

Many counts were recorded for this clonotype. V is TRBV6-1 and J is TRBJ2-7; D is unresolved. Trimming pared 5 bases from V and 4 bases from J, leaving 9 bases between. CDR1 MNHNS and CDR2 SASEGT come from the germline V gene. This CDR3 contains 12 residues. In DNA form, the CDR3 reads TGTGCCAGCAGTAGGCAAGCTTACGAGCAGTACTTC. It codes for CASSRQAYEQYF.

In its sample, this clonotype ranks as medium-sized. The rearrangement links TRBV6-1 to TRBJ2-3; TRBD2 is a possible D gene (5 bases). The length of the CDR3 is 16 residues. Germline CDR1 and CDR2: MNHNS and SASEGT. Trimming removed 6 bases at V and 0 bases at J, with 16 bases between. CDR3 loop: CASSPNTGSSTDTQYF. In nucleotides, the CDR3 is TGTGCCAGCAGCCCGAACACGGGGAGCAGCACAGATACGCAGTATTTT.

This rearrangement joins TRBV6-2 or TRBV6-3 to TRBJ2-3; 11 nucleotides line up with TRBD2. V shed 7 bases and J 4 bases; nucleotides not matched to a gene: 7. Germline CDR1 and CDR2: MNHEY and SVGEGT. The length of the CDR3 is 15 residues. The CDR3, as DNA: TGTGCCAGCACCGAAGTAGCGGGGGGGCCAGATACGCAGTATTTT. Protein: CASTEVAGGPDTQYF.

This clonotype was recorded at least ten times. This chain uses TRBV27 with TRBJ2-7; D remains unclear. V lost 7 bases and J lost 2, with 18 bases in between. The CDR3 is 15 amino acids. Germline CDR1 reads MNHEY; CDR2 reads SMNVEV (reference sequence). CDR3: CASKNAGSRTYEQYF. CDR3 bases: TGTGCCAGCAAAAACGCTGGCTCTAGGACCTACGAGCAGTACTTC.

Of note for this clonotype: Just one base apart from a much larger clone, this may be a read error. The chain recombines TRBV7-2 with TRBJ2-3, with D possibly being TRBD1 (5 bases). Germline CDR1 and CDR2: SGHTA and FQGNSA. The CDR3 is 15 residues long. Deletions cut 6 bases from V and 9 bases from J, with 22 bases between. The CDR3 is CASRRKSWGDGTQYF. The CDR3, as DNA: TGTGCCAGCAGACGAAAGTCGTGGGGCGACGGGACGCAGTATTTT.

Remarks on this clonotype: Given a much more abundant clone one base away, this may be a read error. The CDR3 region has the DNA TGCAGTCCTTCGGGCGGGAACACTGAAGCTTTCTTT. Translated: CSPSGGNTEAFF. The genes are TRBV20-1 and TRBJ1-1; no clear D. The germline V gene encodes CDR1 DFQATT and CDR2 SNEGSKA (reference sequence). Trimming cost V 8 bases and J 1 base, with 11 bases left between them. The CDR3 contains 12 residues.

The table lists this clonotype with a few counts. The chain joins TRBV3-1 to TRBJ1-2; a possible D gene is TRBD1 (5 bases). Germline V gene data show CDR1 as LGHDT and CDR2 as YNNKEL (reference sequence). V lost 1 base and J 8 bases, leaving 11 bases between the germline ends. CDR3 length equals 13 residues. CDR3 loop: CASSQGTLRGYTF. CDR3 coding DNA: TGTGCCAGCAGCCAAGGGACACTCAGAGGCTACACCTTC.

This clonotype was found many times. The rearrangement joins TRBV20-1 to TRBJ2-5, with 9 bases matching TRBD1. The CDR3 covers 13 residues. The ends lost 7 bases at V and 4 bases at J; junction bases unmatched: 7. The germline gives CDR1 DFQATT, CDR2 SNEGSKA (reference sequence). The CDR3 DNA reads as TGCAGTGTTGCGGGACAGGGAGGAGAGACCCAGTACTTC. The encoded protein is CSVAGQGGETQYF.

This clonotype showed up many times. The chain couples TRBV4-3 to TRBJ2-3; no firm D call. V lost 3 bases to trimming and J lost 2 bases, with 6 bases between them. Germline values: CDR1 LGHNA, CDR2 YSLEER. CDR3 length equals 13 residues. CDR3 amino acids: CASSQRHTDTQYF. The CDR3 nucleotides read TGCGCCAGCAGCCAGCGCCACACAGATACGCAGTATTTT.

At least ten counts were recorded for this clonotype. The chain is built from TRBV20-1 and TRBJ2-1; D gene ambiguous. The V end was cut by 1 base, the J end by 4 bases, with 5 bases between. CDR1 and CDR2 (germline): DFQATT, SNEGSKA (reference sequence). The CDR3 spans 12 residues. CDR3: CSARGRYNEQFF. As DNA, the CDR3 is TGCAGTGCTAGAGGCCGGTACAATGAGCAGTTCTTC.

This clonotype was seen many times. This sequence joins TRBV20-1 and TRBJ2-5; no firm D call. Germline V CDR1 and CDR2: DFQATT, SNEGSKA (reference sequence). This CDR3 has 16 residues. Deletions cut 6 bases from V and 1 base from J, with 21 bases between. The CDR3 nucleotides read TGCAGTGCGAGTAACAGCATATCTATTCTCCAAGAGACCCAGTACTTC. It encodes CSASNSISILQETQYF.

This clonotype was recorded at least ten times. CDR3 sequence reads: CASTHLGVANTEAFF. The CDR3 DNA reads as TGTGCCAGCACCCATTTAGGGGTGGCGAACACTGAAGCTTTCTTT. V usage is TRBV7-6 and J usage is TRBJ1-1; tentative D call: TRBD1 (5 bases). This CDR3 contains 15 residues. With 7 bases removed from V and 1 base from J, the gap between germline ends came to 16 bases. Germline V lookup: CDR1 SGHVS, CDR2 FNYEAQ.

This clonotype occurred a few times. The chain is built from TRBV6-1 and TRBJ2-7; perhaps D is TRBD1 or TRBD2 (5 bases each). CDR3 length: 13 residues. With 7 bases removed from V and 0 bases from J, the gap between germline ends came to 10 bases. Per the germline V gene, CDR1 is MNHNS and CDR2 is SASEGT. CDR3 nucleotides: TGTGCCAGCACCCCCGGGACCTCCTACGAGCAGTACTTC. Residues: CASTPGTSYEQYF.

This clonotype was counted a few times. Being one base from a much bigger clone, this may be a read error. The CDR3 spells CSTLYGKETQYF. The CDR3 nucleotides are TGCAGTACGCTGTACGGGAAAGAGACCCAGTACTTC. The chain recombines TRBV20-1 with TRBJ2-5; D is perhaps TRBD2 (5 bases). Between the trimmed V and J ends, which lost 8 bases and 3 bases, there was a span of 13 bases. Per the germline V gene, CDR1 is DFQATT and CDR2 is SNEGSKA (reference sequence). The CDR3 is made up of 12 amino acids.

By proportion, this clonotype is medium-sized. The CDR3, as DNA: TGTGCCAGCAGTTACCAAGCGGGGGGCTCCTACGAGCAGTACTTC. It is translated as CASSYQAGGSYEQYF. V is TRBV6-6 and J is TRBJ2-7; 9 positions agree with TRBD2. The CDR3 loop spans 15 amino acids. From germline, CDR1 is MNHNY and CDR2 SVGAGI (reference sequence). V was pared by 2 bases and J by 0 bases, with 2 bases of the junction left unmatched.

For this clonotype: One end of the junction fails to match germline, which may point to a read error. The chain employs TRBV5-1 and TRBJ1-6, with 7 bases identical to TRBD1. The CDR3 covers 18 residues. In germline, CDR1 is SGHRS, CDR2 YFSETQ. CDR3 in DNA: TGCGCCCGCAGCTTGGTGAGGGACAGTTTGTTTTATAATTCACCCCTCCACTTT. Its translation: CARSLVRDSLFYNSPLHF.

This clonotype was recorded at least ten times. This chain uses TRBV28 with TRBJ1-5; D gene unclear. The CDR3 has 15 residues. Trimming shortened V by 3 bases and J by 3 bases, and 12 bases separated the two germline ends. CDR1 is MDHEN, CDR2 SYDVKM, per germline. CDR3 sequence reads: CASSFIGRDNQPQHF. CDR3 nucleotide sequence: TGTGCCAGCAGTTTTATCGGAAGGGACAATCAGCCCCAGCATTTT.

There are many counts of this clonotype. The V call is TRBV4-3, the J call TRBJ2-3; D may be TRBD2 (5 bases). Germline V gene data show CDR1 as LGHNA and CDR2 as YSLEER. With 4 bases removed from V and 5 bases from J, the gap between germline ends came to 13 bases. The CDR3 has 14 residues. The CDR3 sequence: CASSLAGWGDTQYF. Written as DNA, the CDR3 is TGCGCCAGCAGCCTTGCGGGTTGGGGAGATACGCAGTATTTT.

This clonotype was observed many times. The chain combines TRBV6-1 with TRBJ1-3; a weak D match, TRBD1 (6 bases). The germline gives CDR1 MNHNS, CDR2 SASEGT. The CDR3 sequence is 14 residues long. Trimming removed 6 bases at V and 3 bases at J, with 12 bases between. CDR3 loop: CASSLRGGGNTIYF. The CDR3 coding sequence is TGTGCCAGCAGCCTTAGAGGGGGTGGAAACACCATATATTTT.

This clonotype was observed a handful of times. CDR3 DNA sequence: TGTGCCAGCAGTTCTATACCGCTCGGAATCGACAGGGTAAAAGAGCGTGGCTACACCTTC. This codes for CASSSIPLGIDRVKERGYTF. V usage is TRBV12-3 or TRBV12-4 and J usage is TRBJ1-2; TRBD1 aligns across 7 bases. The length of the CDR3 is 20 residues. V lost 4 bases, J lost 7 bases, and 27 bases stayed unmatched.

The rearrangement uses TRBV7-9 and TRBJ2-3, with 15 bases identical to TRBD2. CDR1 and CDR2 from the germline V gene are SEHNR and FQNEAQ (reference sequence). This CDR3 comprises 16 residues. V trimming: 5 bases; J trimming: 8 bases; junction bases outside the gene matches: 8. The CDR3 DNA reads TGTGCCAGCAGCCCCTGGACTAGCGGGGGGGTAGCTACGCAGTATTTT. Protein sequence: CASSPWTSGGVATQYF. The full variable domain, its missing parts supplied by reference TRBV7-9 and TRBJ2-3, is DTGVSQNPRHKITKRGQNVTFRCDPISEHNRLYWYRQTLGQGPEFLTYFQNEAQLEKSRLLSDRFSAERPKGSFSTLEIQRTEQGDSAMYLCASSPWTSGGVATQYFGPGTRLTVL.

This clonotype was picked up many times. The chain carries TRBV7-9 and TRBJ2-7; tentatively, D is TRBD2 (5 bases). This CDR3 spans 11 amino acids. Germline V lookup: CDR1 SEHNR, CDR2 FQNEAQ (reference sequence). Trimming removed 3 bases at V and 6 bases at J, with 6 bases between. CDR3: CASSFEGEQYF. The CDR3 DNA reads TGTGCCAGCAGCTTTGAGGGCGAGCAGTACTTC.

This clonotype has ten or more counts. The V and J genes are TRBV11-2 and TRBJ2-7; D not resolved. V was trimmed by 5 bases and J by 3 bases, leaving 8 bases between them. CDR1 SGHAT and CDR2 FQNNGV come from the germline V gene. The CDR3 sequence is 12 residues long. The CDR3 spells CASSPLYYEQYF. CDR3 DNA sequence: TGTGCCAGCAGCCCCCTATACTACGAGCAGTACTTC.

Details on this clonotype: A read error may account for a junction end that differs from germline. The chain is built from TRBV7-2 and TRBJ2-2; possible D gene TRBD2, 6 bases. Germline V lookup: CDR1 SGHTA, CDR2 FQGNSA. The CDR3 runs to 15 residues. The CDR3 sequence is CASSRSGLNTGEMFF. The CDR3 DNA is TGTGCCAGCAGCCGCTCGGGACTTAACACCGGGGAGATGTTTTTT.

With regard to this clonotype: Just one base apart from a much larger clone, this may be a read error. The chain combines TRBV6-6 with TRBJ2-7; D remains ambiguous. The CDR3 is 12 residues long. CDR1 and CDR2 from the germline V gene are MNHNY and SVGAGI (reference sequence). In nucleotides, the CDR3 is TGTACCAGCTCATCGGACTCCTACGAGCAGTACTTC. Residues: CTSSSDSYEQYF.

This clonotype ranks as medium-sized. The chain uses TRBV7-6 and TRBJ1-1, with TRBD1 as a possible D gene (6 bases). The V and J ends lost 4 bases and 2 bases respectively, with 17 bases between them. Germline-derived CDR1 and CDR2 are SGHVS and FNYEAQ. The CDR3 is 16 residues long. Here the CDR3 DNA reads TGTGCCAGCAGCTCGCGTCCGGGGGCGTCCAACACTGAAGCTTTCTTT. Translation gives CASSSRPGASNTEAFF.